The present T cell receptor beta chain was sequenced within a study of identical twins. This clonotype showed up many times. TCRdb itself ran the 5' RACE reads through MiXCR, one entry per CDR3 protein. The sample shows fewer than 650,000 distinct CDR3 sequences, about 7.1% of them seen only once. Per germline, CDR1 SGHAT and CDR2 FQNNGV. The germline V and J ends were trimmed by 5 bases and 0 bases, with 12 bases remaining between them. There are 15 residues in the CDR3. The sample also formed part of further work on yellow fever vaccine responses in identical twins.

The sample was PBMCs. This clonotype was obtained from a woman between 18 and 29 years old in good health. This chain links TRBV11-2 with TRBJ2-3, with TRBD1 as a possible D gene (5 bases). The CDR3, as DNA: TGTGCCAGCAGCGACCGGACACGCAGCACAGATACGCAGTATTTT. Its protein is CASSDRTRSTDTQYF.